This TCR beta chain was recovered during a study of blood T cells in healthy people across ages. This CDR3 contains 15 residues. CDR1 and CDR2 (germline): SGHRS, YFSETQ. Trimming pared 4 bases from V and 2 bases from J, leaving 14 bases between. On this clonotype itself: Its specificity is unknown.

PCR was performed a second time for about 7 to 11 cycles using a sample-barcoded 5' primer and a J-beta primer mix. TCRdb re-called the 5' RACE reads through MiXCR, storing one row per CDR3 protein. The sample records 1.5 million to 2 million distinct CDR3 sequences, roughly 49% being singletons. Study observations and caveats: Donor CMV status was unknown, possibly confounding expanded clonotype changes. TCR beta diversity was tightly associated with the proportion of naive T cells.

The J gene is TRBJ2-3, the V gene TRBV5-1, with D hard to call. The sequenced sample consisted of blood. This sequence was found in a middle-aged woman in good health. This CDR3 reads CASSVDTGFTDTQYF. The CDR3 bases are TGCGCCAGCAGCGTTGACACGGGTTTCACAGATACGCAGTATTTT.